These 9 T cell receptor beta chains originate from one sample sequenced in a study of cytomegalovirus exposure and HLA in healthy donors. Primers: 60 Vbeta forward and 13 Jbeta reverse. Profiling relied on immunoSEQ multiplex PCR, and the TCRdb table lists in-frame clones only, not all of them. The sample holds about 140,000 clones, over 75% seen once. The specimen was PBMCs. The receptors come from a man between 40 and 49 years old in good health and CMV-seronegative.

This clone was seen once. V and J are TRBV11-3 and TRBJ2-2; the match to TRBD2 covers 7 bases. Germline CDR1 and CDR2: SGHNT and YENEEA. The CDR3 covers 16 residues. The junction had 12 bases not matched to a gene; V was cut back by 5 bases and J by 6 bases. The CDR3 here is CASSRRAGDRPGELFF. CDR3 nucleotides: TGTGCCAGCAGCCGTCGGGCGGGAGATCGGCCCGGGGAGCTGTTTTTT.

This clone was observed a single time. J is TRBJ2-7 and V is TRBV11-2; no clear D gene. V dropped 0 bases and J dropped 5 bases, with 8 bases sitting between them. This CDR3 region has 13 residues. Germline CDR1 reads SGHAT; CDR2 reads FQNNGV. CDR3 amino acids: CASSLELHNEQYF. DNA of the CDR3: TGTGCCAGCAGCTTAGAACTACACAACGAGCAGTACTTC.

The chain is built from TRBV4-2 and TRBJ2-7; TRBD2 matches 10 bases. V shed 4 bases and J 6 bases; nucleotides not matched to a gene: 12. The CDR3 has 16 residues. Germline V gives CDR1 LGHNA, CDR2 YNFKEQ. CDR3 sequence (DNA): TGTGCCAGCAGCCTGGGGTCGAATCTAGCGGGGGTCGAGCAGTACTTC. The encoded protein is CASSLGSNLAGVEQYF.

The gene calls are TRBV11-3 and TRBJ2-3; TRBD2 matches at 7 bases. Germline CDR1 SGHNT, CDR2 YENEEA. J was trimmed by 3 bases and V by 5 bases; bases with no gene match: 2. CDR3 size: 13 residues. CDR3: CASSGRGTDTQYF. In DNA, the CDR3 is TGTGCCAGCAGCGGGCGGGGGACAGATACGCAGTATTTT.

The CDR3 region is CASSLGTGGSAEQFF. In DNA form, the CDR3 reads TGTGCCAGCAGCTTGGGGACAGGCGGTAGTGCTGAGCAGTTCTTC. The chain recombines TRBV5-6 with TRBJ2-1; 7 bases align to TRBD1. Germline V CDR1 and CDR2: SGHDT, YYEEEE. V trimming: 0 bases; J trimming: 9 bases; junction bases outside the gene matches: 9. The CDR3 has 15 residues. The entire variable domain, with the rest obtained from reference TRBV5-6 and TRBJ2-1, is as follows: DAGVTQSPTHLIKTRGQQVTLRCSPKSGHDTVSWYQQALGQGPQFIFQYYEEEERQRGNFPDRFSGHQFPNYSSELNVNALLLGDSALYLCASSLGTGGSAEQFFGPGTRLTVL.

This clone appeared a single time. This chain joins TRBV28 and TRBJ1-1; D might be TRBD1 (6 bases). There are 14 residues in the CDR3. Germline V gene data show CDR1 as MDHEN and CDR2 as SYDVKM. Between the trimmed V and J ends, which lost 6 bases and 5 bases, there was a span of 16 bases. The DNA for the CDR3 is TGTGCCAGCAGGTCACAGGGCTGGGTGACTGAAGCTTTCTTT. Its translation: CASRSQGWVTEAFF.

Comments on this clone: Distinct nucleotide sequences in the sample also encode this CDR3. The J gene is TRBJ2-5, the V gene TRBV20-1; D ambiguous. Germline CDR1 DFQATT, CDR2 SNEGSKA (reference sequence). The CDR3 has 10 residues. Trimming shortened V by 2 bases and J by 4 bases, and 2 bases separated the two germline ends. CDR3 bases: TGCAGTGCTAGACGAGAGACCCAGTACTTC. Translated, it gives CSARRETQYF.

The chain couples TRBV28 to TRBJ1-2, with 9 bases that match TRBD1. This CDR3 is built from 14 residues. J lost 6 bases, V lost 6 bases, and 8 bases had no gene match. Germline values: CDR1 MDHEN, CDR2 SYDVKM. The CDR3 sequence: CASSPPGQGNGYTF. The CDR3 nucleotides are TGTGCCAGCAGCCCACCCGGACAGGGGAATGGCTACACCTTC.

The CDR3: CASSSEGQETQYF. The CDR3 coding sequence is TGTGCCAGCAGCTCAGAGGGCCAAGAGACCCAGTACTTC. The chain recombines TRBV2 with TRBJ2-5, with TRBD2 as a possible D gene (5 bases). V lost 6 bases, J lost 1 base, and 9 bases lay in between. The CDR3 extends over 13 amino acids. Germline assignment: CDR1 SNHLY and CDR2 FYNNEI.